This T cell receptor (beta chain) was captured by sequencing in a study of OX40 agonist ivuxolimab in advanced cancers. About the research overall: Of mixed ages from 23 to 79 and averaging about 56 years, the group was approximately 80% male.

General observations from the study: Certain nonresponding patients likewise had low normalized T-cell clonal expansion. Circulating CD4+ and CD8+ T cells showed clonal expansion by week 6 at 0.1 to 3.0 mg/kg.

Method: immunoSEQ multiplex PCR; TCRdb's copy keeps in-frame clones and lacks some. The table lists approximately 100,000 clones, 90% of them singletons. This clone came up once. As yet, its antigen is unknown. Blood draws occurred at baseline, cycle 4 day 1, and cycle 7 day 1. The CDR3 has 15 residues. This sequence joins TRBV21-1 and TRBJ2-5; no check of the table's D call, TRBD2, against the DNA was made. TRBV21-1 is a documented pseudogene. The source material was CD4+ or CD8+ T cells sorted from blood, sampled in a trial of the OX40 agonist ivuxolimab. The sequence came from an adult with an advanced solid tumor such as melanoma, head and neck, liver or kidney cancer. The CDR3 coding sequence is TGTGCCAGCAGCACCAGCGGGGTCGACCAAGAGACCCAGTACTTC. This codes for CASSTSGVDQETQYF.